One and the same sample provided the 23 T cell receptor beta chains below, sequenced in a study of spatial heterogeneity in lung cancer. TCRdb reprocessed the 5' RACE reads via MiXCR and lists one record per CDR3 protein. Of roughly 13,000 distinct CDR3 sequences listed, more than 3.5% were seen once; the top ten hold 7% to 8%. Their antigens remain unidentified. The time point is: sample taken at primary tumor resection. Study observations and caveats: For expanded intratumoral alpha and beta TCRs, counts tracked tumor mutation counts.

The source material was lung tumor tissue, sampled at surgery. The receptors were sampled from a male donor with early-stage non-small cell lung cancer.

At least ten counts were recorded for this clonotype. The chain joins TRBV27 to TRBJ1-5; D perhaps matches TRBD1 (6 bases). Trimming shortened V by 0 bases and J by 7 bases, and 13 bases separated the two germline ends. The CDR3 is made up of 15 amino acids. The germline V gene has CDR1 MNHEY and CDR2 SMNVEV (reference sequence). The CDR3 loop is CASSLSSGVGQPQHF. CDR3 nucleotide sequence: TGTGCCAGCAGTTTATCATCAGGGGTCGGGCAGCCCCAGCATTTT.

This clonotype was recorded a few times. V and J are TRBV7-6 and TRBJ1-3; D gene ambiguous. Germline V lookup: CDR1 SGHVS, CDR2 FNYEAQ. Trimming left V 1 base short and J 4 bases short, with 11 bases between. This CDR3 spans 15 amino acids. CDR3 in amino acids: CASSLVGGGGNTIYF. The CDR3 DNA is TGTGCCAGCAGCTTAGTGGGTGGCGGCGGAAACACCATATATTTT.

The sample holds a few counts of this clonotype. This sequence joins TRBV27 and TRBJ1-1; 10 positions match TRBD1. The V gene end was trimmed by 5 bases and the J gene end by 1 base; junction bases not matched to a gene: 7. Germline V CDR1 and CDR2: MNHEY, SMNVEV (reference sequence). The CDR3 loop spans 16 amino acids. CDR3 nucleotides: TGTGCCAGCAGTCTCCGGGACAGGGGATGGAACACTGAAGCTTTCTTT. Its protein product is CASSLRDRGWNTEAFF.

This clonotype has ten or more counts. In nucleotides, the CDR3 is TGTGCCAGCAGCTTGGGATCACCCCTCCACTTT. This translates into CASSLGSPLHF. This sequence joins TRBV11-2 and TRBJ1-6; D remains ambiguous. V was trimmed by 3 bases and J by 10 bases, leaving 4 bases between them. Germline CDR1 reads SGHAT; CDR2 reads FQNNGV. The CDR3 covers 11 residues. The whole variable domain, remainder taken from reference TRBV11-2 and TRBJ1-6, is EAGVAQSPRYKIIEKRQSVAFWCNPISGHATLYWYQQILGQGPKLLIQFQNNGVVDDSQLPKDRFSAERLKGVDSTLKIQPAKLEDSAVYLCASSLGSPLHFGNGTRLTVT.

This clonotype was observed a handful of times. The chain combines TRBV5-6 with TRBJ2-5, with TRBD1 identical over 9 bases. CDR1 SGHDT and CDR2 YYEEEE come from the germline V gene. This CDR3 region has 16 residues. V lost 4 bases and J lost 4; bases outside the gene matches: 11. The CDR3 reads CASSRDRGRTLETQYF. The CDR3 DNA reads TGTGCCAGCAGCCGAGACAGGGGGAGGACACTAGAGACCCAGTACTTC.

This clonotype came up many times. This rearrangement joins TRBV7-9 to TRBJ2-7; D remains ambiguous. CDR3 length: 14 residues. CDR1 is SEHNR and CDR2 is FQNEAQ in the germline V gene (reference sequence). V was clipped by 4 bases and J by 3 bases, with 13 bases between them. CDR3: CASSSPPENYEQYF. DNA of the CDR3: TGTGCCAGCAGCTCGCCCCCCGAGAACTACGAGCAGTACTTC.

This clonotype showed up many times. The chain has TRBV29-1 and TRBJ2-5, with TRBD2 identical over 7 bases. Germline V lookup: CDR1 SQVTM, CDR2 ANQGSEA. The CDR3 extends over 13 amino acids. The ends lost 7 bases at V and 1 base at J; junction bases unmatched: 6. For the CDR3, the DNA is TGCAGCGCGAGGCCGGGAGGCCAAGAGACCCAGTACTTC. It codes for CSARPGGQETQYF.

By share, this clonotype ranks as medium-sized (0.01 to 0.1%). The chain links TRBV6-5 to TRBJ1-6; D is undetermined. Germline V gene data show CDR1 as MNHEY and CDR2 as SVGAGI. The V end lost 0 bases, the J end lost 13 bases, and 16 bases lay between the germline ends. The CDR3 has 15 residues. The CDR3 bases are TGTGCCAGCAGTTACTCGGCTGCGTACGATCCGCCCCTCCACTTT. Residues: CASSYSAAYDPPLHF.

This chain links TRBV20-1 with TRBJ2-3; TRBD1 matches at 9 bases. Per the germline V gene, CDR1 is DFQATT and CDR2 is SNEGSKA (reference sequence). V shed 4 bases, J shed 6 bases, and the junction held 11 bases outside the gene matches. The CDR3 length is 15 residues. The chain's CDR3 is CSAIFRQGGRDTQYF. The CDR3 DNA is TGCAGTGCTATTTTCCGACAGGGGGGTAGGGATACGCAGTATTTT.

This clonotype was observed many times. V gene TRBV3-1 combines with J gene TRBJ2-7; D perhaps matches TRBD1 (6 bases). Per germline, CDR1 LGHDT and CDR2 YNNKEL (reference sequence). This CDR3 comprises 14 residues. Trimming pared 6 bases from V and 7 bases from J, leaving 19 bases between. The CDR3 sequence is CASSPRQGMGEQYF. The CDR3 DNA follows: TGTGCCAGCAGTCCTCGGCAGGGGATGGGGGAGCAGTACTTC.

This clonotype was counted only a few times. The CDR3 region is CASSPGQAQETQYF. The CDR3, as DNA: TGTGCCAGCAGCCCGGGACAGGCCCAAGAGACCCAGTACTTC. The chain links TRBV7-6 to TRBJ2-5, with TRBD1 matching over 8 bases. J lost 1 base, V lost 5 bases, and 3 bases had no gene match. CDR1 and CDR2 from the germline V gene are SGHVS and FNYEAQ. The CDR3 is 14 amino acids. Using reference TRBV7-6 and TRBJ2-5 for the parts outside the CDR3, the full variable domain is GAGVSQSPRYKVTKRGQDVALRCDPISGHVSLYWYRQALGQGPEFLTYFNYEAQQDKSGLPNDRFSAERPEGSISTLTIQRTEQRDSAMYRCASSPGQAQETQYFGPGTRLLVL.

This clonotype has ten or more counts. This chain uses TRBV11-2 with TRBJ1-5; unclear D gene. The germline V gene encodes CDR1 SGHAT and CDR2 FQNNGV. V shed 2 bases and J shed 5 bases, with 13 bases lying between them. This CDR3 is 15 amino acids long. CDR3 amino acids: CASSLTPDGYQPQHF. In nucleotides, the CDR3 is TGTGCCAGCAGCTTAACCCCGGACGGATATCAGCCCCAGCATTTT. The complete variable domain, with remaining parts taken from reference TRBV11-2 and TRBJ1-5, reads EAGVAQSPRYKIIEKRQSVAFWCNPISGHATLYWYQQILGQGPKLLIQFQNNGVVDDSQLPKDRFSAERLKGVDSTLKIQPAKLEDSAVYLCASSLTPDGYQPQHFGDGTRLSIL.

In this sample, this clonotype is medium-sized (0.01 to 0.1%). The CDR3 reads CSAGGGSSTYGYTF. The CDR3 coding sequence is TGCAGTGCGGGGGGGGGCTCCTCAACTTATGGCTACACCTTC. The chain links TRBV20-1 to TRBJ1-2; TRBD1 is a possible D gene (6 bases). Germline values: CDR1 DFQATT, CDR2 SNEGSKA (reference sequence). The CDR3 contains 14 residues. Trimming pared 6 bases from V and 5 bases from J, leaving 19 bases between.

Sample share makes this clonotype medium-sized. CDR3: CASSFNGIQETQYF. The CDR3 DNA follows: TGCGCCAGCAGCTTCAACGGGATCCAAGAGACCCAGTACTTC. The chain uses TRBV5-1 and TRBJ2-5, with D possibly matching TRBD2 (5 bases). Germline CDR1 is SGHRS and CDR2 is YFSETQ. This CDR3 is 14 amino acids long. V was pared by 2 bases and J by 1 base, with 9 bases between.

Ten or more counts support this clonotype. The V and J genes are TRBV12-3 or TRBV12-4 and TRBJ1-2; the match to TRBD1 covers 7 bases. The CDR3 is 12 residues long. J was trimmed by 5 bases and V by 8 bases; bases with no gene match: 5. In DNA form, the CDR3 reads TGTGCCAGCGCTAGACAGGGTTATGGCTACACCTTC. Its translation: CASARQGYGYTF.

In its sample, this clonotype ranks as medium-sized. V and J are TRBV29-1 and TRBJ2-2, with 9 bases aligning to TRBD2. CDR1 and CDR2 from the germline V gene are SQVTM and ANQGSEA. V trimming: 4 bases; J trimming: 7 bases; junction bases outside the gene matches: 7. The CDR3 loop spans 14 amino acids. The CDR3 sequence is CSVASAGGVGELFF. CDR3 DNA: TGCAGCGTTGCGTCAGCGGGAGGTGTCGGGGAGCTGTTTTTT.

This clonotype was found many times. J is TRBJ1-5 and V is TRBV18, with 7 bases lining up with TRBD1. This CDR3 region has 16 residues. Germline loops: CDR1 KGHSH, CDR2 LQKENI. V lost 4 bases to trimming and J lost 7 bases; unmatched junction nucleotides: 13. Here the CDR3 reads CASSRQKTGPGQPQHF. The CDR3 nucleotides read TGTGCCAGCTCACGACAGAAGACAGGGCCTGGACAGCCCCAGCATTTT.

A remark on this clonotype: It may be a read error: a sequence one base away is much more abundant. Without the conserved terminal phenylalanine or tryptophan, this CDR3 likely stems from a read error. The CDR3 nucleotides read TGCAGTGCCGCCGGGGGAGAGGGGACAGATACGCAGTATTTA. It translates to CSAAGGEGTDTQYL. The V and J genes are TRBV20-1 and TRBJ2-3, with D perhaps TRBD2 (6 bases). Germline assignment: CDR1 DFQATT and CDR2 SNEGSKA (reference sequence). Trimming left V 6 bases short and J 3 bases short, with 16 bases between. This CDR3 has 14 residues.

This clonotype showed up many times. This rearrangement joins TRBV10-1 to TRBJ1-1; TRBD1 is a possible D gene (6 bases). V lost 4 bases to trimming and J lost 5 bases, with 14 bases between them. This CDR3 is built from 14 residues. Germline CDR1 is WNHNN and CDR2 is SYGVQD (reference sequence). In DNA form, the CDR3 reads TGCGCCAGCAGTGTCGGAGGGGGAAATACTGAAGCTTTCTTT. It translates to CASSVGGGNTEAFF.

In its sample, this clonotype was seen a few times. The chain is built from TRBV5-6 and TRBJ1-6; D gene unclear. With 1 base removed from V and 0 bases from J, the gap between germline ends came to 11 bases. This CDR3 has 17 residues. Germline CDR1 SGHDT, CDR2 YYEEEE. CDR3 region: CASSLFTSNSYNSPLHF. CDR3 sequence (DNA): TGTGCCAGCAGCTTGTTTACCTCGAACTCCTATAATTCACCCCTCCACTTT.

This clonotype was recorded at least ten times. The rearrangement links TRBV9 to TRBJ1-3; TRBD1 matches 9 bases. The germline gives CDR1 SGDLS, CDR2 YYNGEE. V lost 3 bases and J lost 4; bases outside the gene matches: 5. The CDR3 runs to 15 residues. CDR3 in amino acids: CASSAGQGRGNTIYF. DNA of the CDR3: TGTGCCAGCAGCGCAGGACAGGGGCGAGGAAACACCATATATTTT.

This clonotype was counted many times. The genes are TRBV7-9 and TRBJ1-2; D ambiguous. With 2 bases removed from V and 2 bases from J, the gap between germline ends came to 6 bases. This CDR3 spans 13 amino acids. Germline V lookup: CDR1 SEHNR, CDR2 FQNEAQ (reference sequence). The CDR3 nucleotides read TGTGCCAGCAGCTTACAGGAAAACTATGGCTACACCTTC. It codes for CASSLQENYGYTF.

Sample share makes this clonotype large. V is TRBV6-1 and J is TRBJ2-2; D is undetermined. CDR1 is MNHNS and CDR2 is SASEGT in the germline V gene. V lost 6 bases and J 0 bases, leaving 8 bases between the germline ends. The CDR3 totals 14 residues. CDR3 DNA sequence: TGTGCCAGCAGGCTCGGTTCGAACACCGGGGAGCTGTTTTTT. It yields the protein CASRLGSNTGELFF.